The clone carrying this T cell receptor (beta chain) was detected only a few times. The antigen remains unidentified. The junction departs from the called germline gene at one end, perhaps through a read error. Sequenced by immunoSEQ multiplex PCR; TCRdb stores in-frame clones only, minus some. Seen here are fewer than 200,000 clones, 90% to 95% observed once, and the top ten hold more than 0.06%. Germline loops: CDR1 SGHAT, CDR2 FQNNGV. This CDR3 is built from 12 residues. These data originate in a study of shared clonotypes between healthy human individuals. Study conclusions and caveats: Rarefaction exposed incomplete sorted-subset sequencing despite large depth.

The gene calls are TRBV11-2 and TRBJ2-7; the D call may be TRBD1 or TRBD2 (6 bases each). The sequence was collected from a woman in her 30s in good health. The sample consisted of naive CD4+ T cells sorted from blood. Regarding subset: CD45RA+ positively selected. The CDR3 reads CASRLKGGEVNF. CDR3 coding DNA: TGTGCCAGCAGATTAAAGGGGGGAGAGGTTAACTTC.